The entry that follows covers one T cell receptor beta chain sequence. The record originates from a study of technical replicates of blood from several donors. Measured with immunoSEQ multiplex PCR; TCRdb has only the in-frame clones, and not every one. Counted here are some 80,000 clones, around 94% occurring once; the ten biggest clones make up 0.38%. Trimming took off 4 bases at V and 7 bases at J, with 21 bases between the two ends. The CDR3 is made up of 16 amino acids. Germline V CDR1 and CDR2: SGHRS, YFSETQ. Input material: T cells isolated from PBMCs. The chain employs TRBV5-1 and TRBJ2-1; D might be TRBD2 (6 bases). The sequence was collected from a human donor in good health. CDR3 in DNA: TGCGCCAGCAGCCCGATAGGAGGAGGGTTAAAGAATGAGCAGTTCTTC. Encoded protein: CASSPIGGGLKNEQFF.